Given below is one TCR beta chain in context. What it binds is not known. CDR3 size: 15 residues. With V trimmed by 3 bases and J by 9 bases, 11 bases remained unmatched. This sample stems from a study of T cells in Graves' hyperthyroidism and ophthalmopathy. Researchers took RNA transcripts and amplified the TCR beta CDR3 regions from them. First-round RT-PCR of the TCR CDR3 relied on the HTBI primer set. Each CDR3 protein gets one entry after TCRdb re-called the multiplex PCR reads with MiXCR. The data hold a few hundred thousand distinct CDR3 sequences, with about 16% observed a single time. Study results and limitations: A 13 V-J signature model discriminated ophthalmopathy versus stable hyperthyroidism. The majority of expanded thyroid clonotypes above 0.001 also appeared in blood.

This clonotype originated in a woman aged 30 to 39 with Graves' ophthalmopathy. The chain combines TRBV6-7 with TRBJ2-3; 8 bases match TRBD2. TRBV6-7 is given ORF status, its function remaining uncertain. Sequencing was carried out using blood. CDR3 in DNA: TGTGCCAGCAGTTATCCTGGACTAGCCGAGAGGACGCAGTATTTT. Protein sequence: CASSYPGLAERTQYF.